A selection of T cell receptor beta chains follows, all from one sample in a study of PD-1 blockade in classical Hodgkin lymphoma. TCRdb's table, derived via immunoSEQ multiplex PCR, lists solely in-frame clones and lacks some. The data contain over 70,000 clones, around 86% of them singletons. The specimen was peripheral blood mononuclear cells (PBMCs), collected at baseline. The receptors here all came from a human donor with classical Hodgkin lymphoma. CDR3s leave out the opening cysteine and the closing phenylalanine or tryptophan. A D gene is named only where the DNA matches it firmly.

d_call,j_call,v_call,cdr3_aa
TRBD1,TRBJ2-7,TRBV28,ASSWDRAPYEQY
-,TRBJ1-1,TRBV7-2,ASSSFSWEQAF
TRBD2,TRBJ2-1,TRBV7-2,ASSPQGLAGAYNEQF
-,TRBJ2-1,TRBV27,ASSFGRGGNEQF
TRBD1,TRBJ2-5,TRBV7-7,ASSRDSKETQY
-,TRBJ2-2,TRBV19,ASSIDRNTGELF
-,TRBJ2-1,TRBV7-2,ASSLDSLPLGEQF
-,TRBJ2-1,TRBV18,ASSFGAEQF
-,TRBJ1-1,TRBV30,AWRGGIGNTEAF
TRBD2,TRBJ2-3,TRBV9,ASSVSSGRTNTQY
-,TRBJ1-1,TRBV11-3,ASSKMGGDTEAF
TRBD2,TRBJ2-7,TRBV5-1,ASSPYPGTNSYEQY
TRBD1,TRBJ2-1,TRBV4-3,ASSQSYSGTGATNEQF
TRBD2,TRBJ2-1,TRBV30,AWTNPSGTNNEQF
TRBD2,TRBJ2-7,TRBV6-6,ASSPGLAGLSYEQY
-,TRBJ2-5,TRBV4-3,ASSQVFGKETQY
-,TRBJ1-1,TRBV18,ASSRGGIEAF
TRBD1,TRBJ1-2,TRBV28,ASSRQGGHYGYT
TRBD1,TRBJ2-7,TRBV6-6,ASSHGTGLYEQY
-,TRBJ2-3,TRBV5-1,ASSLGLGDTQY
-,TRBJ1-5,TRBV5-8,ASSFDTGRRNQPQH
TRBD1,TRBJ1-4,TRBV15,ATSRDRVIRQGDEKLF